Here is one TCR beta chain with its context. Its specificity is unknown. This record comes from a study of T cell repertoires in cytomegalovirus infection. The wider study: HLA-B-restricted CMV epitopes that are well studied, plus recently identified HLA-C-restricted ones, were used by the study.

Germline assignment: CDR1 MNHEY and CDR2 SMNVEV (reference sequence). The CDR3 is made up of 16 amino acids. Trimming pared 5 bases from V and 2 bases from J, leaving 17 bases between. MiXCR, run by TCRdb on the reads, gives a single entry per CDR3 protein. The sample carries 450,000 to 550,000 distinct CDR3 sequences, about 42% recorded once. Here the sequenced sample was cultured PBMCs, taken from culture after CMV antigen stimulation. The receptor's source is a human donor in good health (CMV status not recorded). Some clones in this sample may be carry-over from other donors' samples. The rearrangement links TRBV27 to TRBJ2-3; possibly TRBD1 for D (6 bases). This chain's CDR3 is CASSARQATVTDTQYF. CDR3 coding DNA: TGTGCCAGCAGTGCCCGACAGGCGACCGTCACAGATACGCAGTATTTT.